These T cell receptor beta chains were read from a single sample in a study of Graves' ophthalmopathy and Graves' hyperthyroidism. TCRdb re-called the multiplex PCR reads through MiXCR, storing one row per CDR3 protein. The sample lists about 620,000 distinct CDR3 sequences, roughly 20% occurring once. Sequencing input: peripheral blood. The source is a woman between 18 and 30 years old with stable Graves' hyperthyroidism. Some clones in this sample may be carry-over from other donors' samples. CDR3s include the opening cysteine and the closing phenylalanine or tryptophan. Each record gives: J gene, V gene, clone size, D gene, CDR3 DNA, CDR3 protein. The D gene is left open where the match is weak. Clone size is stated in some rows and not others, as once, few, many or a class when expanded.

j_gene: TRBJ2-7
v_gene: TRBV6-1
abundance: many
d_gene: .
CDR3nt: TGTGCCAGCAGTGCTTCGCCACACTACGAGCAGTACTTC
CDR3aa: CASSASPHYEQYF

j_gene: TRBJ1-5
v_gene: TRBV28
abundance: many
d_gene: TRBD1
CDR3nt: TGTGCCAGCAGTTTAACCGGACAGGGGAATCAGCCCCAGCATTTT
CDR3aa: CASSLTGQGNQPQHF

j_gene: TRBJ1-3
v_gene: TRBV12-3/TRBV12-4
abundance: few
d_gene: .
CDR3nt: TGTGCCAGCAGCCTATCTGCAGGCCGGGGCACCATATATTTT
CDR3aa: CASSLSAGRGTIYF

j_gene: TRBJ1-1
v_gene: TRBV19
abundance: many
d_gene: TRBD1
CDR3nt: TGTGCCAGTAGTATGGGTTCAGGGGGGGGCCGCACTGAAGCTTTCTTT
CDR3aa: CASSMGSGGGRTEAFF

j_gene: TRBJ2-7
v_gene: TRBV7-9
abundance: many
d_gene: .
CDR3nt: TGTGCCAGCAGCTTAAGTCGGCTATCCTACGAGCAGTACTTC
CDR3aa: CASSLSRLSYEQYF

j_gene: TRBJ2-7
v_gene: TRBV2
abundance: many
d_gene: .
CDR3nt: TGTGCCAGCAACCTCGGAGGCGAGCAGTACTTC
CDR3aa: CASNLGGEQYF

j_gene: TRBJ2-7
v_gene: TRBV19
abundance: many
d_gene: .
CDR3nt: TGTGCCAGTAGTCGAGCCGGGACCTTCTTTAATTCCTACGAGCAGTACTTC
CDR3aa: CASSRAGTFFNSYEQYF

j_gene: TRBJ2-7
v_gene: TRBV12-3/TRBV12-4
abundance: many
d_gene: .
CDR3nt: TGTGCCAGCAGCGGATTACCCATCAGGGGAAACTCCTACGAGCAGTACTTC
CDR3aa: CASSGLPIRGNSYEQYF

j_gene: TRBJ1-1
v_gene: TRBV6-1
abundance: many
d_gene: TRBD1
CDR3nt: TGTGCCAGCAGTGAGAACCGGGACAGGGAAGCTTTCTTT
CDR3aa: CASSENRDREAFF

j_gene: TRBJ2-5
v_gene: TRBV15
abundance: many
d_gene: .
CDR3nt: TGTGCCACCAGCAGAGCCCCTGATGGGCGGGAGACCCAGTACTTC
CDR3aa: CATSRAPDGRETQYF

j_gene: TRBJ1-2
v_gene: TRBV12-3/TRBV12-4
abundance: many
d_gene: .
CDR3nt: TGTGCCAGCAGTAACACAGGATTCTATGGCTACACCTTC
CDR3aa: CASSNTGFYGYTF

j_gene: TRBJ2-7
v_gene: TRBV12-3/TRBV12-4
abundance: .
d_gene: .
CDR3nt: TGTGCCAGCAGTTTAAGGGGAGGCGGGTCCACAAGCTCCTACGAGCAGTACTTC
CDR3aa: CASSLRGGGSTSSYEQYF

j_gene: TRBJ1-6
v_gene: TRBV20-1
abundance: many
d_gene: .
CDR3nt: TGCAGTGCTAGCTTCTACAGGGAAAATTCACCCCTCCACTTT
CDR3aa: CSASFYRENSPLHF

j_gene: TRBJ1-1
v_gene: TRBV6-1
abundance: many
d_gene: TRBD1
CDR3nt: TGTGCCAGCAGTACAAGAGGGGGCGCCGGCACTGAAGCTTTCTTT
CDR3aa: CASSTRGGAGTEAFF

j_gene: TRBJ2-3
v_gene: TRBV10-1
abundance: .
d_gene: .
CDR3nt: TGCGCCAGCAGTGAGAATTCAGGGTGGAATGCAAATACGCAGTATTTT
CDR3aa: CASSENSGWNANTQYF

j_gene: TRBJ2-7
v_gene: TRBV12-3/TRBV12-4
abundance: many
d_gene: .
CDR3nt: TGTGCCAGCAGTCCTAGGCCCGGACAGCGCGGCGAGCAGTACTTC
CDR3aa: CASSPRPGQRGEQYF

j_gene: TRBJ2-7
v_gene: TRBV19
abundance: many
d_gene: TRBD2
CDR3nt: TGTGCCAGTAGTATTCCTACTAGCGGGAGACTCGGCGAGCAGTACTTC
CDR3aa: CASSIPTSGRLGEQYF

j_gene: TRBJ1-6
v_gene: TRBV6-5
abundance: .
d_gene: .
CDR3nt: TGTGCCAGCAGTTACATGTCGACCGGAGCCGCAACCCTCCACTTT
CDR3aa: CASSYMSTGAATLHF

j_gene: TRBJ2-5
v_gene: TRBV10-3
abundance: once
d_gene: .
CDR3nt: TGTGCCATCAGTGAGCCTTACTTCGAGACCCAGTACTTC
CDR3aa: CAISEPYFETQYF

j_gene: TRBJ1-2
v_gene: TRBV7-2
abundance: many
d_gene: TRBD1
CDR3nt: TGTGCCAGCAGCTTAGCAGGGGCAGGGGGCGCCTATGGCTACACCTTC
CDR3aa: CASSLAGAGGAYGYTF

j_gene: TRBJ2-7
v_gene: TRBV7-2
abundance: many
d_gene: .
CDR3nt: TGTGCCAGCAGCGGGAGACTAGAGGAGCAGTACTTC
CDR3aa: CASSGRLEEQYF

j_gene: TRBJ2-2
v_gene: TRBV6-1
abundance: many
d_gene: TRBD1
CDR3nt: TGTGCCAGCAGTGAAAGGGGCAGGGGGACCGGGGAGCTGTTTTTT
CDR3aa: CASSERGRGTGELFF

j_gene: TRBJ1-5
v_gene: TRBV5-1
abundance: many
d_gene: .
CDR3nt: TGCGCCAGCAGCTTGGGTGCGGGGGGCGCATTTAGCAATCAGCCCCAGCATTTT
CDR3aa: CASSLGAGGAFSNQPQHF

j_gene: TRBJ1-1
v_gene: TRBV29-1
abundance: many
d_gene: .
CDR3nt: TGCAGCGTCCTCACAGGTGGGAACACTGAAGCTTTCTTT
CDR3aa: CSVLTGGNTEAFF

j_gene: TRBJ1-6
v_gene: TRBV7-2
abundance: many
d_gene: .
CDR3nt: TGTGCCAGCAGCTTATTTATAGGGTCCAATAATTCACCCCTCCACTTT
CDR3aa: CASSLFIGSNNSPLHF

j_gene: TRBJ2-7
v_gene: TRBV14
abundance: many
d_gene: .
CDR3nt: TGTGCCAGCAGCCCAGGATTTGGGTCCTACGAGCAGTACTTC
CDR3aa: CASSPGFGSYEQYF

j_gene: TRBJ2-5
v_gene: TRBV28
abundance: .
d_gene: .
CDR3nt: TGTGCCAGCAGTTTAACAGGGTGGTCGCGAGAGACCCAGTACTTC
CDR3aa: CASSLTGWSRETQYF

j_gene: TRBJ2-5
v_gene: TRBV25-1
abundance: many
d_gene: TRBD1
CDR3nt: TGTGCCAGCAGTCCTTTGGGACAGGGGGGCCCCTTCGAAGAGACCCAGTACTTC
CDR3aa: CASSPLGQGGPFEETQYF

j_gene: TRBJ2-3
v_gene: TRBV13
abundance: many
d_gene: .
CDR3nt: TGTGCCAGCAAGGAGGGAGATACGCAGTATTTT
CDR3aa: CASKEGDTQYF

j_gene: TRBJ1-1
v_gene: TRBV29-1
abundance: .
d_gene: .
CDR3nt: TGCAGCGTTGGAATCCATGAGAACACTGAAGCTTTCTTT
CDR3aa: CSVGIHENTEAFF

j_gene: TRBJ2-7
v_gene: TRBV11-1
abundance: many
d_gene: .
CDR3nt: TGTGCCAGCAGCAGGGGGGGCGAGCAGTACTTC
CDR3aa: CASSRGGEQYF

j_gene: TRBJ2-4
v_gene: TRBV12-3/TRBV12-4
abundance: .
d_gene: .
CDR3nt: TGTGCCAGCAAAAAACTCGGGGGCCAAAACATTCAGTACTTC
CDR3aa: CASKKLGGQNIQYF

j_gene: TRBJ2-7
v_gene: TRBV6-5
abundance: many
d_gene: .
CDR3nt: TGTGCCAGCAATTTGATAAGGACCTACGAGCAGTACTTC
CDR3aa: CASNLIRTYEQYF

j_gene: TRBJ2-7
v_gene: TRBV6-5
abundance: many
d_gene: .
CDR3nt: TGTGCCAGCAGTTACTCGACAAACTACGAGCAGTACTTC
CDR3aa: CASSYSTNYEQYF

j_gene: TRBJ2-7
v_gene: TRBV18
abundance: many
d_gene: TRBD2
CDR3nt: TGTGCCAGCTCAAAAGGGACTAACTCCTACGAGCAGTACTTC
CDR3aa: CASSKGTNSYEQYF

j_gene: TRBJ1-1
v_gene: TRBV28
abundance: few
d_gene: .
CDR3nt: TGTGCCAGCAGTTTGTCGACGCAAACTGAAGCTTTCTTT
CDR3aa: CASSLSTQTEAFF

j_gene: TRBJ1-2
v_gene: TRBV12-3/TRBV12-4
abundance: many
d_gene: .
CDR3nt: TGTGCCAGCAGTTTTTACGGTCAGGGCTACACCTTC
CDR3aa: CASSFYGQGYTF

j_gene: TRBJ1-2
v_gene: TRBV4-1
abundance: .
d_gene: TRBD1
CDR3nt: TGCGCCAGCAGCCAAGAAAGACAGGGGAAGGGCTATGGCTACACCTTC
CDR3aa: CASSQERQGKGYGYTF

j_gene: TRBJ2-5
v_gene: TRBV12-3/TRBV12-4
abundance: many
d_gene: .
CDR3nt: TGTGCCAGCAGTCGAACCACACCCCAAGAGACCCAGTACTTC
CDR3aa: CASSRTTPQETQYF

j_gene: TRBJ2-7
v_gene: TRBV6-1
abundance: many
d_gene: .
CDR3nt: TGTGCCAGCAGTGATAGGGGCGCAAACGAGCAGTACTTC
CDR3aa: CASSDRGANEQYF

j_gene: TRBJ2-7
v_gene: TRBV11-2
abundance: .
d_gene: .
CDR3nt: TGTGCCAGCAGTCACGCGGGCGAGCAGTACTTC
CDR3aa: CASSHAGEQYF

j_gene: TRBJ1-1
v_gene: TRBV11-2
abundance: .
d_gene: TRBD1
CDR3nt: TGTGCCAGCAGCCCGTTTAAGAGGCAGGGGGCGCGGACTGAAGCTTTCTTT
CDR3aa: CASSPFKRQGARTEAFF

j_gene: TRBJ1-1
v_gene: TRBV30
abundance: many
d_gene: .
CDR3nt: TGTGCCTGGAAAGGTCCAGGGCGGTCTGAAGCTTTCTTT
CDR3aa: CAWKGPGRSEAFF

j_gene: TRBJ2-7
v_gene: TRBV12-3/TRBV12-4
abundance: many
d_gene: .
CDR3nt: TGTGCCAGCAGTTTTGAACTACTCTACGAGCAGTACTTC
CDR3aa: CASSFELLYEQYF

j_gene: TRBJ2-7
v_gene: TRBV30
abundance: many
d_gene: TRBD1
CDR3nt: TGTGCCTGGAGTGCAGGGGGCGACGAGCAGTACTTC
CDR3aa: CAWSAGGDEQYF

j_gene: TRBJ2-7
v_gene: TRBV13
abundance: .
d_gene: .
CDR3nt: TGTGCCAGCACTCCTTGGACCGGGGAATACGAGCAGTACTTC
CDR3aa: CASTPWTGEYEQYF

j_gene: TRBJ2-4
v_gene: TRBV12-3/TRBV12-4
abundance: .
d_gene: TRBD2
CDR3nt: TGTGCCAGCAGTTTAGAGTTCGGGGGGGAAAACATTCAGTACTTC
CDR3aa: CASSLEFGGENIQYF

j_gene: TRBJ1-1
v_gene: TRBV20-1
abundance: many
d_gene: .
CDR3nt: TGCAGTGCTAGAGGGGCGGGCAGAAACGCTTTCTTT
CDR3aa: CSARGAGRNAFF

j_gene: TRBJ2-2
v_gene: TRBV25-1
abundance: many
d_gene: .
CDR3nt: TGTGCCAGCAGTGACCCGGGTTGGCCCAGGTTTTTT
CDR3aa: CASSDPGWPRFF

j_gene: TRBJ1-1
v_gene: TRBV20-1
abundance: many
d_gene: .
CDR3nt: TGCAGTGCCGGGGGTCAAGGGCGGGCTTTCTTT
CDR3aa: CSAGGQGRAFF

j_gene: TRBJ1-1
v_gene: TRBV9
abundance: .
d_gene: .
CDR3nt: TGTGCCAGCAGCACCCGGGGGGTGGCTGAAGCTTTCTTT
CDR3aa: CASSTRGVAEAFF

j_gene: TRBJ2-5
v_gene: TRBV24-1
abundance: many
d_gene: TRBD1
CDR3nt: TGTGCCACCAGTGATTTGGGACAGGGGGCATCAGAGACCCAGTACTTC
CDR3aa: CATSDLGQGASETQYF

j_gene: TRBJ2-5
v_gene: TRBV28
abundance: many
d_gene: .
CDR3nt: TGTGCCAGCAGTTTTTACAGGGCGGACGAGACCCAGTACTTC
CDR3aa: CASSFYRADETQYF

j_gene: TRBJ2-7
v_gene: TRBV20-1
abundance: many
d_gene: TRBD1
CDR3nt: TGCAGTGCTACGACAGGGGAAAACTACGAGCAGTACTTC
CDR3aa: CSATTGENYEQYF

j_gene: TRBJ2-2
v_gene: TRBV30
abundance: many
d_gene: .
CDR3nt: TGTGCCTGGAGTGTAATCAGGGCCGGGGAGCTGTTTTTT
CDR3aa: CAWSVIRAGELFF